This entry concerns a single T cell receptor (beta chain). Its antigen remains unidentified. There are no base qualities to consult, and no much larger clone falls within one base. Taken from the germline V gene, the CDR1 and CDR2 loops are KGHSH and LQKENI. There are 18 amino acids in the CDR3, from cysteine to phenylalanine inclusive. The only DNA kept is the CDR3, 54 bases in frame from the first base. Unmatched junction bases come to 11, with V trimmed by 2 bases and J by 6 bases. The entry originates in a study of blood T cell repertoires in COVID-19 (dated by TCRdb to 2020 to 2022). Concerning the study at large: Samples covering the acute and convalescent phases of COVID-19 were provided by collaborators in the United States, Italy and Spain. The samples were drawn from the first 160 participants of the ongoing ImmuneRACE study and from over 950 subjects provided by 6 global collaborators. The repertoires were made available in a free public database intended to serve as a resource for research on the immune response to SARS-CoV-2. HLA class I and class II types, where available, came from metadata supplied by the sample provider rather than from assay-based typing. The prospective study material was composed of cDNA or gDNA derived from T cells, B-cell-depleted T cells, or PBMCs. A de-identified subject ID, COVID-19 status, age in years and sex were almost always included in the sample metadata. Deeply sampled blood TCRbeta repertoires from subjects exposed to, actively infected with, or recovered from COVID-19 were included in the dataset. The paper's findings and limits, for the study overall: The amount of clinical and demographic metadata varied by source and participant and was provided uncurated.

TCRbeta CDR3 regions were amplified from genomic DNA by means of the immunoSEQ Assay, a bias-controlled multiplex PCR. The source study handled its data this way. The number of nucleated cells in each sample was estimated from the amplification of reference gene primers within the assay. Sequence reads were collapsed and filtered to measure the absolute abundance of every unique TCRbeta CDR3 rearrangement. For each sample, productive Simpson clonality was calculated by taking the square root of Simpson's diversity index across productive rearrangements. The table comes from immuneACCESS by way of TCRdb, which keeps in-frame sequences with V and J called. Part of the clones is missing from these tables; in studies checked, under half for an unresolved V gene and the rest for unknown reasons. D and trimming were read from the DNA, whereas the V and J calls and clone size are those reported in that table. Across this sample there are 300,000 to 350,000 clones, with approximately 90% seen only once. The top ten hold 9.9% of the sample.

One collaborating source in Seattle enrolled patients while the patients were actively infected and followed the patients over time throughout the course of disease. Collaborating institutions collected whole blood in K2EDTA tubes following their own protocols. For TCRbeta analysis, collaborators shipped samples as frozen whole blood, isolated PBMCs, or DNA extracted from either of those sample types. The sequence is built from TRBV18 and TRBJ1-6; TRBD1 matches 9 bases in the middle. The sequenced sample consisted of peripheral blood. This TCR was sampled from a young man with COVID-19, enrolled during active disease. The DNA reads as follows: TGTGCCAGCTCACCATTTGGCCCTGGGACAGGGACTAATTCACCCCTCCACTTT. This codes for CASSPFGPGTGTNSPLHF. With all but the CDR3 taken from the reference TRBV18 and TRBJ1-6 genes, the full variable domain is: NAGVMQNPRHLVRRRGQEARLRCSPMKGHSHVYWYRQLPEEGLKFMVYLQKENIIDESGMPKERFSAEFPKEGPSILRIQQVVRGDSAAYFCASSPFGPGTGTNSPLHFGNGTRLTVT.